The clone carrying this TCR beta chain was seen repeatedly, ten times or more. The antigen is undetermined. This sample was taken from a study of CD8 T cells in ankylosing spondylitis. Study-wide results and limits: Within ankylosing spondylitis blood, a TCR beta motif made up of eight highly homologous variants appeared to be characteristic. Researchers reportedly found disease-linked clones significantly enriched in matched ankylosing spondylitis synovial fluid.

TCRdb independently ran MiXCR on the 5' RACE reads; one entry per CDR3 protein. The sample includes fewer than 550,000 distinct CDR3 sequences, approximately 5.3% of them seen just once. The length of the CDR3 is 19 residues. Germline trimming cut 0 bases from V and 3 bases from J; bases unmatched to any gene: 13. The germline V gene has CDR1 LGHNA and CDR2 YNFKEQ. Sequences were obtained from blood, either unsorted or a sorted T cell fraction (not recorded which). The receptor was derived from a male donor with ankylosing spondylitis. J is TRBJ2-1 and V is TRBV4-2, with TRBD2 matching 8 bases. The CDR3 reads CASSQDGQSSGFLYNEQFF. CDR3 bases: TGTGCCAGCAGCCAAGATGGACAGTCTAGCGGGTTCCTCTACAATGAGCAGTTCTTC.